This TCR beta chain came from a study of blood T cell repertoires in COVID-19. About the study: There were acute and convalescent COVID-19 samples, and they came from the United States, Italy and Spain.

CDR3 length: 15 residues. In germline, CDR1 is SGDLS, CDR2 YYNGEE. Trimming took 0 bases from V and 1 from J, leaving 10 bases between them. In the study's own analysis: Amplified reference gene primers provided the basis for estimating nucleated cell counts. Sequencing was performed with immunoSEQ multiplex PCR; in TCRdb, only in-frame clones are kept and a portion is missing. The V and J calls and clone size come from that table; D and trimming were worked out from the DNA. The table has more than 95,000 clones, about 80% seen once. The chain combines TRBV9 with TRBJ1-2, with D maybe TRBD1 (5 bases). Sequencing was performed on peripheral blood. This TCR came from a man between 60 and 75 years old with acute or convalescent COVID-19. The CDR3 reads CASSVDPTVNYGYTF. Here the CDR3 DNA reads TGTGCCAGCAGCGTAGACCCGACAGTTAACTATGGCTACACCTTC. The variable domain in full, completed from reference TRBV9 and TRBJ1-2, reads DSGVTQTPKHLITATGQRVTLRCSPRSGDLSVYWYQQSLDQGLQFLIQYYNGEERAKGNILERFSAQQFPDLHSELNLSSLELGDSALYFCASSVDPTVNYGYTFGSGTRLTVV.